These T cell receptor beta chains were read from a single sample in a study of CD8 T cells in Susac syndrome. TCRdb analysed the immunoSEQ multiplex PCR reads with MiXCR anew, one entry per CDR3 protein. The table includes some 100,000 distinct CDR3 sequences, 85% to 95% detected once. The specimen sequenced was CD8+ T cells from PBMCs. Receptors originate from a human donor in good health. Both conserved end residues are part of each CDR3. The order of the fields is D gene, J gene, clone size, V gene, CDR3 protein, CDR3 DNA. The D gene is left open where the match is weak. The size field is filled for only some rows; it gives once, few, many or a size class.

d_call: -
j_call: TRBJ1-5
clone_size: -
v_call: TRBV2
cdr3_aa: CASSGQTSSNQPQHF
cdr3_nt: TGTGCCAGCAGTGGACAGACCAGTAGCAATCAGCCCCAGCATTTT

d_call: -
j_call: TRBJ2-2
clone_size: -
v_call: TRBV7-2
cdr3_aa: CASSVDRNRGELFF
cdr3_nt: TGTGCCAGCAGCGTCGACAGGAATCGCGGGGAGCTGTTTTTT

d_call: -
j_call: TRBJ2-2
clone_size: -
v_call: TRBV19
cdr3_aa: CASSTGRWNTGELFF
cdr3_nt: TGTGCCAGTAGTACGGGACGCTGGAACACCGGGGAGCTGTTTTTT

d_call: TRBD2
j_call: TRBJ2-2
clone_size: -
v_call: TRBV7-9
cdr3_aa: CASSLAGLAGVTNTGELFF
cdr3_nt: TGTGCCAGCAGCTTAGCAGGACTAGCGGGAGTCACGAACACCGGGGAGCTGTTTTTT

d_call: TRBD1
j_call: TRBJ1-1
clone_size: -
v_call: TRBV19
cdr3_aa: CASSRGQPNTEAFF
cdr3_nt: TGTGCCAGTAGTAGGGGACAGCCGAACACTGAAGCTTTCTTT

d_call: -
j_call: TRBJ1-1
clone_size: -
v_call: TRBV3-1
cdr3_aa: CASSPRQGGGNTEAFF
cdr3_nt: TGTGCCAGCAGTCCCAGGCAGGGTGGGGGGAACACTGAAGCTTTCTTT

d_call: TRBD1
j_call: TRBJ2-5
clone_size: -
v_call: TRBV5-1
cdr3_aa: CASSRAGAGGETQYF
cdr3_nt: TGCGCCAGCAGCAGGGCCGGAGCAGGGGGAGAGACCCAGTACTTC

d_call: TRBD2
j_call: TRBJ2-1
clone_size: -
v_call: TRBV7-2
cdr3_aa: CASRGSGGPSYNEQFF
cdr3_nt: TGTGCCAGCAGAGGTAGCGGGGGACCTTCCTACAATGAGCAGTTCTTC

d_call: -
j_call: TRBJ2-5
clone_size: -
v_call: TRBV12-5
cdr3_aa: CASGPGAQETQYF
cdr3_nt: TGTGCTAGTGGTCCGGGGGCCCAAGAGACCCAGTACTTC

d_call: -
j_call: TRBJ2-7
clone_size: -
v_call: TRBV6-5
cdr3_aa: CASSYEIRTVSEQYF
cdr3_nt: TGTGCCAGCAGTTACGAGATTCGGACGGTCAGCGAGCAGTACTTC

d_call: TRBD1
j_call: TRBJ1-2
clone_size: few
v_call: TRBV2
cdr3_aa: CASRTTGQYYGYTF
cdr3_nt: TGTGCCAGCAGGACGACGGGACAGTACTATGGCTACACCTTC

d_call: -
j_call: TRBJ2-2
clone_size: -
v_call: TRBV7-2
cdr3_aa: CASSLGDSGELFF
cdr3_nt: TGTGCCAGCAGCTTAGGGGACTCCGGGGAGCTGTTTTTT

d_call: -
j_call: TRBJ1-2
clone_size: -
v_call: TRBV20-1
cdr3_aa: CSNQGLIYGYTF
cdr3_nt: TGCAGTAACCAGGGACTTATCTATGGCTACACCTTC

d_call: -
j_call: TRBJ1-2
clone_size: -
v_call: TRBV7-9
cdr3_aa: CASSLFTGGTDGYTF
cdr3_nt: TGTGCCAGCAGCTTATTCACAGGAGGGACGGATGGCTACACCTTC

d_call: TRBD1
j_call: TRBJ1-2
clone_size: -
v_call: TRBV7-8
cdr3_aa: CASSRGTDYGYTF
cdr3_nt: TGTGCCAGCAGCCGCGGGACAGACTATGGCTACACCTTC

d_call: -
j_call: TRBJ2-4
clone_size: -
v_call: TRBV2
cdr3_aa: CASSEGGVTKNIQYF
cdr3_nt: TGTGCCAGCAGTGAAGGAGGGGTAACCAAAAACATTCAGTACTTC

d_call: TRBD1
j_call: TRBJ1-4
clone_size: -
v_call: TRBV7-6
cdr3_aa: CASSRTGTTNEKLFF
cdr3_nt: TGTGCCAGCAGTAGGACAGGGACAACTAATGAAAAACTGTTTTTT

d_call: -
j_call: TRBJ1-1
clone_size: -
v_call: TRBV7-2
cdr3_aa: CASSLGSSANTEAFF
cdr3_nt: TGTGCCAGCAGCTTAGGTAGTTCGGCGAACACTGAAGCTTTCTTT

d_call: TRBD1
j_call: TRBJ1-1
clone_size: -
v_call: TRBV7-3
cdr3_aa: CASSRGQGFSTEAFF
cdr3_nt: TGTGCCAGCAGCAGAGGACAGGGATTCTCGACTGAAGCTTTCTTT

d_call: TRBD1
j_call: TRBJ2-7
clone_size: -
v_call: TRBV20-1
cdr3_aa: CSVEGAGRSSYEQYF
cdr3_nt: TGCAGTGTTGAGGGGGCAGGGCGGTCCTCCTACGAGCAGTACTTC

d_call: TRBD1
j_call: TRBJ1-5
clone_size: -
v_call: TRBV5-1
cdr3_aa: CASSPQPGQGAVNQPQHF
cdr3_nt: TGCGCCAGCAGCCCCCAGCCGGGACAGGGGGCCGTCAATCAGCCCCAGCATTTT

d_call: -
j_call: TRBJ2-3
clone_size: -
v_call: TRBV20-1
cdr3_aa: CSARDLTSTDTQYF
cdr3_nt: TGCAGTGCCCGGGATCTCACTAGCACAGATACGCAGTATTTT

d_call: TRBD1
j_call: TRBJ2-7
clone_size: -
v_call: TRBV7-9
cdr3_aa: CASSLGTGAYEQYF
cdr3_nt: TGTGCCAGCAGCTTAGGGACAGGGGCCTACGAGCAGTACTTC

d_call: -
j_call: TRBJ2-1
clone_size: -
v_call: TRBV5-1
cdr3_aa: CASSFAVEQFF
cdr3_nt: TGCGCCAGCAGCTTTGCAGTTGAGCAGTTCTTC

d_call: -
j_call: TRBJ1-5
clone_size: -
v_call: TRBV20-1
cdr3_aa: CSARQTLNQPQHF
cdr3_nt: TGCAGTGCTAGACAGACTCTCAATCAGCCCCAGCATTTT

d_call: -
j_call: TRBJ2-3
clone_size: -
v_call: TRBV3-1
cdr3_aa: CASSQVNTDTQYF
cdr3_nt: TGTGCCAGCAGCCAGGTAAACACAGATACGCAGTATTTT

d_call: -
j_call: TRBJ2-6
clone_size: -
v_call: TRBV2
cdr3_aa: CATRTRGSGANVLTF
cdr3_nt: TGTGCCACGAGGACGCGGGGATCTGGGGCCAACGTCCTGACTTTC

d_call: -
j_call: TRBJ1-2
clone_size: -
v_call: TRBV12-2
cdr3_aa: CASRLAFPNEGLSYGYTF
cdr3_nt: TGTGCAAGTCGCTTAGCGTTCCCGAACGAGGGACTGTCCTATGGCTACACCTTC

d_call: -
j_call: TRBJ1-5
clone_size: -
v_call: TRBV20-1
cdr3_aa: CSAAGGGNQPQHF
cdr3_nt: TGCAGTGCCGCAGGAGGGGGCAATCAGCCCCAGCATTTT

d_call: -
j_call: TRBJ2-1
clone_size: -
v_call: TRBV7-2
cdr3_aa: CASSLGALPYNEQFF
cdr3_nt: TGTGCCAGCAGCTTAGGAGCCCTTCCCTACAATGAGCAGTTCTTC

d_call: -
j_call: TRBJ1-6
clone_size: -
v_call: TRBV7-2
cdr3_aa: CASSFLDTYLALHF
cdr3_nt: TGTGCCAGCAGCTTCCTTGACACCTATCTCGCCCTCCACTTT

d_call: -
j_call: TRBJ2-1
clone_size: -
v_call: TRBV5-1
cdr3_aa: CASSLDREYEQFF
cdr3_nt: TGCGCCAGCAGCTTGGACAGGGAGTATGAGCAGTTCTTC

d_call: -
j_call: TRBJ1-5
clone_size: -
v_call: TRBV10-3
cdr3_aa: CAISESGVYQPQHF
cdr3_nt: TGTGCCATCAGTGAGTCCGGTGTTTATCAGCCCCAGCATTTT

d_call: TRBD1
j_call: TRBJ1-5
clone_size: -
v_call: TRBV29-1
cdr3_aa: CSVWGQGIRNNQPQHF
cdr3_nt: TGCAGCGTTTGGGGACAGGGGATTCGGAACAATCAGCCCCAGCATTTT

d_call: TRBD2
j_call: TRBJ2-3
clone_size: -
v_call: TRBV5-1
cdr3_aa: CASSLASGAGDTQYF
cdr3_nt: TGCGCCAGCAGCTTGGCTAGCGGGGCTGGAGATACGCAGTATTTT

d_call: -
j_call: TRBJ2-4
clone_size: -
v_call: TRBV7-9
cdr3_aa: CASSNIGGTRNIQYF
cdr3_nt: TGTGCCAGCAGTAACATTGGAGGGACAAGAAACATTCAGTACTTC

d_call: -
j_call: TRBJ2-2
clone_size: -
v_call: TRBV29-1
cdr3_aa: CSATPGTGELFF
cdr3_nt: TGCAGCGCTACCCCAGGGACCGGGGAGCTGTTTTTT

d_call: -
j_call: TRBJ2-5
clone_size: -
v_call: TRBV7-2
cdr3_aa: CASSFLGLETQYF
cdr3_nt: TGTGCCAGCAGCTTTCTGGGCCTAGAGACCCAGTACTTC

d_call: -
j_call: TRBJ1-5
clone_size: -
v_call: TRBV20-1
cdr3_aa: CSAKTTGYQPQHF
cdr3_nt: TGCAGTGCTAAGACAACAGGGTATCAGCCCCAGCATTTT

d_call: TRBD2
j_call: TRBJ2-1
clone_size: -
v_call: TRBV7-9
cdr3_aa: CASSLGGGDNEQFF
cdr3_nt: TGTGCCAGCAGCTTAGGGGGAGGGGACAATGAGCAGTTCTTC

d_call: -
j_call: TRBJ1-2
clone_size: -
v_call: TRBV5-1
cdr3_aa: CASSLEQVPGYTF
cdr3_nt: TGCGCCAGCAGCTTGGAACAAGTCCCTGGCTACACCTTC

d_call: TRBD1
j_call: TRBJ2-6
clone_size: -
v_call: TRBV12-3/TRBV12-4
cdr3_aa: CASSHSTGSSGANVLTF
cdr3_nt: TGTGCCAGCAGCCACTCGACAGGGAGCTCTGGGGCCAACGTCCTGACTTTC

d_call: -
j_call: TRBJ2-3
clone_size: -
v_call: TRBV30
cdr3_aa: CAWSMGRGTRGTQYF
cdr3_nt: TGTGCCTGGAGTATGGGACGGGGGACTCGGGGTACGCAGTATTTT

d_call: -
j_call: TRBJ1-4
clone_size: -
v_call: TRBV6-2/TRBV6-3
cdr3_aa: CASSWTAKNEKLFF
cdr3_nt: TGTGCCAGCAGTTGGACAGCCAAGAATGAAAAACTGTTTTTT

d_call: TRBD1
j_call: TRBJ1-2
clone_size: once
v_call: TRBV9
cdr3_aa: CASSVDRQGGFYGYTF
cdr3_nt: TGTGCCAGCAGCGTAGATAGACAGGGGGGCTTCTATGGCTACACCTTC

d_call: TRBD2
j_call: TRBJ2-1
clone_size: few
v_call: TRBV7-2
cdr3_aa: CASSRGGRALGDEQFF
cdr3_nt: TGTGCCAGCAGCCGTGGGGGGAGGGCTCTGGGGGATGAGCAGTTCTTC

d_call: -
j_call: TRBJ2-4
clone_size: -
v_call: TRBV12-3/TRBV12-4
cdr3_aa: CASSPPTQAKNIQYF
cdr3_nt: TGTGCCAGCAGTCCCCCCACCCAAGCCAAAAACATTCAGTACTTC

d_call: -
j_call: TRBJ1-3
clone_size: -
v_call: TRBV5-1
cdr3_aa: CASSSQAAGNTIYF
cdr3_nt: TGCGCCAGCAGCTCACAGGCCGCCGGAAACACCATATATTTT

d_call: -
j_call: TRBJ1-5
clone_size: -
v_call: TRBV7-9
cdr3_aa: CASSRDSGNQPQHF
cdr3_nt: TGTGCCAGCAGCCGAGATTCTGGGAATCAGCCCCAGCATTTT

d_call: -
j_call: TRBJ1-1
clone_size: -
v_call: TRBV27
cdr3_aa: CASSLPGENTEAFF
cdr3_nt: TGTGCCAGCAGTTTACCCGGGGAGAACACTGAAGCTTTCTTT

d_call: TRBD1
j_call: TRBJ2-4
clone_size: -
v_call: TRBV28
cdr3_aa: CATARGQGIQYF
cdr3_nt: TGTGCCACTGCCCGCGGACAGGGCATTCAGTACTTC

d_call: TRBD2
j_call: TRBJ2-7
clone_size: -
v_call: TRBV6-2/TRBV6-3
cdr3_aa: CASSRLGGYYEQYF
cdr3_nt: TGTGCCAGCAGCCGATTGGGAGGGTACTACGAGCAGTACTTC

d_call: -
j_call: TRBJ1-1
clone_size: few
v_call: TRBV7-8
cdr3_aa: CASSFRGNTEAFF
cdr3_nt: TGTGCCAGCAGCTTCAGGGGAAACACTGAAGCTTTCTTT